The 32 T cell receptor beta chains below come from one sample, sequenced in a study of identical twins (dated by TCRdb to about 2016). The method was 5' RACE. Sequenced on an Illumina HiSeq 2000. TCRdb applied fastp at Q25 and MiXCR to the public reads, then kept only in-frame beta chains. Here each entry gathers all rows of one CDR3 protein and keeps the most common genes and DNA. For this sample there are 540,000 or so distinct CDR3 sequences; 20% to 25% appear just once. About 0.5% of the sample comes from the top ten. These sequences were also reported in another study, on yellow fever vaccine responses in identical twins.

The material sequenced was CD4+ T cells sorted from blood. The source of these receptors is a woman in her late teens or twenties in good health.

This clonotype showed up just a few times. The V gene is TRBV3-1, the J gene TRBJ2-1; perhaps D is TRBD1 or TRBD2 (5 bases each). The length of the CDR3 is 15 residues. In germline, CDR1 is LGHDT, CDR2 YNNKEL (reference sequence). The V end was cut by 4 bases, the J end by 4 bases, with 14 bases between. The CDR3 loop is CASSPEGTPYNEQFF. Here the CDR3 DNA reads TGTGCCAGCAGCCCTGAAGGGACCCCTTACAATGAGCAGTTCTTC.

The chain combines TRBV11-1 with TRBJ2-7, with D possibly matching TRBD1 (6 bases). V was trimmed by 2 bases and J by 5 bases, leaving 25 bases between them. The CDR3 consists of 18 residues. Germline assignment: CDR1 SGHAT and CDR2 FQDESV (reference sequence). The CDR3: CASSLSGPSRRGPDEQYV. CDR3 sequence (DNA): TGTGCCAGCAGCTTATCGGGTCCCTCCCGCAGGGGACCTGACGAGCAGTACGTC.

This clonotype has a count of ten or more. V and J are TRBV3-1 and TRBJ2-7; 9 bases fit TRBD2. V lost 6 bases to trimming and J lost 3 bases; unmatched junction nucleotides: 6. This CDR3 is 14 amino acids long. Germline-derived CDR1 and CDR2 are LGHDT and YNNKEL (reference sequence). In nucleotides, the CDR3 is TGTGCCAGCAGTACGAGCGGGAGGAACTACGAGCAGTACTTC. Its translation: CASSTSGRNYEQYF.

This clonotype turned up a few times. The rearrangement links TRBV7-9 to TRBJ1-6; TRBD1 matches at 7 bases. This CDR3 region has 16 residues. The V gene's germline CDR1 is SEHNR and CDR2 FQNEAQ (reference sequence). Trimming at V came to 3 bases and at J to 6 bases, leaving 8 bases not matched to a gene. The CDR3 DNA is TGTGCCAGCAGCTTTGGGGCCCCAGGGGGTAATTCACCCCTCCACTTT. This translates into CASSFGAPGGNSPLHF. Using reference TRBV7-9 and TRBJ1-6 for the parts outside the CDR3, the full variable domain is DTGVSQNPRHKITKRGQNVTFRCDPISEHNRLYWYRQTLGQGPEFLTYFQNEAQLEKSRLLSDRFSAERPKGSFSTLEIQRTEQGDSAMYLCASSFGAPGGNSPLHFGNGTRLTVT.

This clonotype has only a few counts. The rearrangement links TRBV29-1 to TRBJ2-1; 8 nucleotides align to TRBD2. V was clipped by 1 base and J by 9 bases; unmatched bases: 11. The germline gives CDR1 SQVTM, CDR2 ANQGSEA. The CDR3 consists of 15 residues. CDR3 region: CSVEAGGLVFGEQFF. Here the CDR3 DNA reads TGCAGCGTTGAAGCGGGGGGACTAGTTTTCGGTGAGCAGTTCTTC.

There are a few counts of this clonotype. The rearrangement joins TRBV11-3 to TRBJ1-2; possibly TRBD1 for D (5 bases). Trimming took off 5 bases at V and 8 bases at J, with 27 bases between the two ends. This CDR3 is built from 17 residues. CDR1 is SGHNT and CDR2 is YENEEA in the germline V gene. For the CDR3, the DNA is TGTGCCAGCAGCCCCTCCGGTTGGGACGTCGGGCTAGAAGGCTACACCTTC. Translating gives CASSPSGWDVGLEGYTF.

The V gene is TRBV7-8, the J gene TRBJ2-3; no clear D. The CDR3 covers 15 residues. Trimming removed 0 bases at V and 1 base at J, with 8 bases between. Germline V CDR1 and CDR2: SGHVS, FQNEAQ. CDR3: CASSLARGGTDTQYF. The CDR3, as DNA: TGTGCCAGCAGCTTAGCGCGTGGGGGCACAGATACGCAGTATTTT.

V is TRBV20-1 and J is TRBJ2-7; possible D gene TRBD2, 7 bases. CDR1 and CDR2 (germline): DFQATT, SNEGSKA (reference sequence). This CDR3 is built from 14 residues. Deletions cut 6 bases from V and 4 bases from J, with 19 bases between. CDR3 bases: TGCAGTGCCCCCGGAGGGGGAGGGCCGTACGAGCAGTACTTC. The encoded protein is CSAPGGGGPYEQYF.

This clonotype came up a few times. V is TRBV12-3 or TRBV12-4 and J is TRBJ2-7; 8 bases are a match to TRBD2. The CDR3 covers 13 residues. V shed 3 bases and J 10 bases; nucleotides not matched to a gene: 8. Here the CDR3 reads CASSLSGSLLQYF. The CDR3 DNA follows: TGTGCCAGCAGTTTGAGCGGGAGTTTGTTACAGTACTTC.

This clonotype was recorded at least ten times. The chain couples TRBV10-1 to TRBJ2-1; D tentatively fits TRBD1 or TRBD2 (5 bases each). Trimming removed 3 bases at V and 0 bases at J, with 9 bases between. CDR3 length: 15 amino acids. From germline, CDR1 is WNHNN and CDR2 SYGVQD (reference sequence). The CDR3 DNA sequence: TGCGCCAGCAGTGACACGGGGCGCTCCTACAATGAGCAGTTCTTC. This translates into CASSDTGRSYNEQFF.

This clonotype was found a few times. The rearrangement uses TRBV20-1 and TRBJ2-4; the D gene is possibly TRBD1 (5 bases). CDR1 is DFQATT and CDR2 is SNEGSKA in the germline V gene (reference sequence). There are 15 residues in the CDR3. V lost 6 bases and J 0 bases, leaving 15 bases between the germline ends. CDR3 sequence: CSANGEDIAKNIQYF. As DNA, the CDR3 is TGCAGTGCAAACGGCGAGGACATAGCCAAAAACATTCAGTACTTC.

The sample holds a few counts of this clonotype. The chain joins TRBV5-1 to TRBJ1-1, with 9 bases fitting TRBD1. Trimming cost V 6 bases and J 3 bases; bases outside gene matches: 12. The CDR3 consists of 16 residues. CDR1 and CDR2 (germline): SGHRS, YFSETQ. CDR3 in amino acids: CASTPRSGTGHTEAFF. The CDR3, as DNA: TGCGCCAGCACTCCCCGGTCCGGGACAGGGCACACTGAAGCTTTCTTT. Full variable domain (rest looked up from reference TRBV5-1 and TRBJ1-1): KAGVTQTPRYLIKTRGQQVTLSCSPISGHRSVSWYQQTPGQGLQFLFEYFSETQRNKGNFPGRFSGRQFSNSRSEMNVSTLELGDSALYLCASTPRSGTGHTEAFFGQGTRLTVV.

The chain joins TRBV7-6 to TRBJ2-3; the D is unclear. Per the germline V gene, CDR1 is SGHVS and CDR2 is FNYEAQ. The CDR3 extends over 15 amino acids. The germline V and J ends were trimmed by 1 base and 4 bases, with 12 bases remaining between them. The DNA of the CDR3 is TGTGCCAGCAGCTTAGGACGCGGTCGGTCAGATACGCAGTATTTT. This sequence encodes CASSLGRGRSDTQYF.

This clonotype was recorded a few times. The chain uses TRBV19 and TRBJ2-7, with D possibly matching TRBD1 (5 bases). The germline gives CDR1 LNHDA, CDR2 SQIVND (reference sequence). The CDR3 is 14 amino acids. V was trimmed by 6 bases and J by 1 base, leaving 13 bases between them. The CDR3: CASSRQISSYEQYF. The CDR3 nucleotides are TGTGCCAGTAGCCGACAGATAAGTTCCTACGAGCAGTACTTC.

This rearrangement joins TRBV3-1 to TRBJ2-7, with D possibly TRBD2 on 6 matching bases. The germline V and J ends were trimmed by 0 bases and 7 bases, with 19 bases remaining between them. This CDR3 has 16 residues. Germline V gene lookup returns CDR1 LGHDT and CDR2 YNNKEL (reference sequence). In DNA, the CDR3 is TGTGCCAGCAGCCAAGAGGGACTGGTGGAATCGCGGGAGCAGTACTTC. This codes for CASSQEGLVESREQYF.

The V and J genes are TRBV2 and TRBJ2-7; D is perhaps TRBD2 (5 bases). CDR3 size: 13 residues. Trimming cost V 6 bases and J 0 bases, with 9 bases left between them. Germline lookup yields CDR1 SNHLY and CDR2 FYNNEI. DNA for the CDR3: TGTGCCAGCAGGGCCGGGGTCTCCTACGAGCAGTACTTC. This sequence encodes CASRAGVSYEQYF. The whole variable domain, remainder taken from reference TRBV2 and TRBJ2-7, is EPEVTQTPSHQVTQMGQEVILRCVPISNHLYFYWYRQILGQKVEFLVSFYNNEISEKSEIFDDQFSVERPDGSNFTLKIRSTKLEDSAMYFCASRAGVSYEQYFGPGTRLTVT.

This clonotype has ten or more counts. The chain links TRBV29-1 to TRBJ1-2; TRBD1 is a possible D gene (6 bases). Germline V gene sequence: CDR1 SQVTM, CDR2 ANQGSEA. Trimming removed 1 base at V and 4 bases at J, with 13 bases between. This CDR3 region has 14 residues. In DNA form, the CDR3 reads TGCAGCGTTGAAGCAACAGGGTCACCCTATGGCTACACCTTC. Translation gives CSVEATGSPYGYTF. The whole variable domain, remainder taken from reference TRBV29-1 and TRBJ1-2, is SAVISQKPSRDICQRGTSLTIQCQVDSQVTMMFWYRQQPGQSLTLIATANQGSEATYESGFVIDKFPISRPNLTFSTLTVSNMSPEDSSIYLCSVEATGSPYGYTFGSGTRLTVV.

The chain carries TRBV20-1 and TRBJ2-7, with TRBD2 as a possible D gene (6 bases). The germline CDR1 and CDR2 sequences are DFQATT and SNEGSKA (reference sequence). This CDR3 region has 13 residues. V lost 6 bases to trimming and J lost 1 base, with 13 bases between them. CDR3 DNA sequence: TGCAGTGCGGGGGACTCCTTATCCTACGAGCAGTACTTC. This translates into CSAGDSLSYEQYF.

Here the CDR3 reads CASSAWTSGTITGELFF. The CDR3, as DNA: TGTGCCAGCAGCGCCTGGACTAGCGGCACAATCACCGGGGAGCTGTTTTTT. The rearrangement joins TRBV9 to TRBJ2-2, with TRBD2 identical over 10 bases. V gave up 3 bases and J gave up 4 bases; unmatched junction bases: 9. Germline V gene sequence: CDR1 SGDLS, CDR2 YYNGEE. The CDR3 contains 17 residues.

The CDR3 loop reads CATTGTSGYEQYF. The CDR3 DNA is TGTGCCACGACCGGGACTAGCGGTTACGAGCAGTACTTC. The rearrangement uses TRBV10-3 and TRBJ2-7, with 11 nucleotides matching TRBD2. The germline gives CDR1 ENHRY, CDR2 SYGVKD. There are 13 residues in the CDR3. V shed 10 bases and J 4 bases; nucleotides not matched to a gene: 6.

This clonotype was seen at least ten times. V gene TRBV7-9 combines with J gene TRBJ2-5; a weak D match, TRBD1 (6 bases). This CDR3 contains 12 residues. The germline CDR1 and CDR2 sequences are SEHNR and FQNEAQ (reference sequence). Trimming removed 7 bases at V and 4 bases at J, with 10 bases between. The CDR3 DNA follows: TGTGCCAGCAAGGGGGTAGGAGAGACCCAGTACTTC. Translating gives CASKGVGETQYF.

The chain combines TRBV11-2 with TRBJ2-4, with 12 bases fitting TRBD2. Germline V lookup: CDR1 SGHAT, CDR2 FQNNGV. J lost 2 bases, V lost 5 bases, and 13 bases had no gene match. The CDR3 loop spans 19 amino acids. CDR3 nucleotides: TGTGCCAGCAGCATAAGACTAGCGGGAGTTAGTGGAACCAAAAACATTCAGTACTTC. It specifies CASSIRLAGVSGTKNIQYF.

This clonotype was seen more than once but under ten times. The V call is TRBV6-1, the J call TRBJ1-1; D not certain. The V gene lost 6 bases and the J gene lost 0 bases, with 14 bases spanning the gap. Per germline, CDR1 MNHNS and CDR2 SASEGT. The CDR3 sequence is 15 residues long. CDR3: CASRQQALMNTEAFF. Written as DNA, the CDR3 is TGTGCCAGCAGACAACAAGCCCTCATGAACACTGAAGCTTTCTTT.

The chain has TRBV24-1 and TRBJ2-2, with TRBD1 matching 7 bases. Germline trimming cut 9 bases from V and 2 bases from J; bases unmatched to any gene: 8. This CDR3 region has 15 residues. Germline values: CDR1 KGHDR, CDR2 SFDVKD. The CDR3, as DNA: TGTGCCACCGCCAAGACAGGGTTAAACACCGGGGAGCTGTTTTTT. Its translation: CATAKTGLNTGELFF.

This clonotype came up a few times. This sequence joins TRBV10-1 and TRBJ1-5, with 8 bases aligning to TRBD1. Losses at the gene ends were 6 bases for V and 6 bases for J; bases not matched to a gene: 7. The CDR3 has 14 amino acids. From germline, CDR1 is WNHNN and CDR2 SYGVQD (reference sequence). CDR3 in amino acids: CASRPTGGRQPQHF. In DNA form, the CDR3 reads TGCGCCAGCAGGCCAACAGGGGGACGTCAGCCCCAGCATTTT.

This clonotype was picked up a small number of times. The chain carries TRBV6-5 and TRBJ2-1; D is uncertain. Germline CDR1 and CDR2: MNHEY and SVGAGI. The ends were cut back, 2 bases at V and 8 bases at J, with 13 bases in the middle. CDR3 size: 14 residues. The chain's CDR3 is CASSYAKEVDEQFF. The DNA of the CDR3 is TGTGCCAGCAGTTACGCTAAAGAAGTCGATGAGCAGTTCTTC.

In DNA form, the CDR3 reads TGTGCCACCAGCATAATGGGCACAGATACGCAGTATTTT. Translation: CATSIMGTDTQYF. The chain uses TRBV15 and TRBJ2-3; no firm D call. Germline CDR1 LNHNV, CDR2 YYDKDF (reference sequence). The CDR3 loop spans 13 amino acids. The V end lost 4 bases, the J end lost 1 base, and 6 bases lay between the germline ends.

The chain uses TRBV3-1 and TRBJ2-1; a weak D match, TRBD2 (6 bases). Trimming took 4 bases from V and 0 from J, leaving 16 bases between them. CDR1 is LGHDT, CDR2 YNNKEL, per germline (reference sequence). This CDR3 has 17 amino acids. This chain's CDR3 is CASSPVSAGNSYNEQFF. The CDR3 nucleotides read TGTGCCAGCAGCCCCGTCTCCGCGGGGAACTCCTACAATGAGCAGTTCTTC.

V gene TRBV5-1 combines with J gene TRBJ1-6, with 8 bases lining up with TRBD1. Trimming removed 3 bases from V and 5 bases from J; junction bases left unmatched: 7. This CDR3 is built from 16 residues. Germline-derived CDR1 and CDR2 are SGHRS and YFSETQ. CDR3 protein: CASSWGTGPDNSPLHF. The CDR3 coding sequence is TGCGCCAGCAGCTGGGGGACAGGACCTGATAATTCACCCCTCCACTTT.

This clonotype turned up a few times. The chain has TRBV6-1 and TRBJ2-5, with no clear D. Trimming cost V 4 bases and J 5 bases, with 5 bases left between them. Germline V gene sequence: CDR1 MNHNS, CDR2 SASEGT. The CDR3 loop spans 11 amino acids. Here the CDR3 DNA reads TGTGCCAGCAGTGTTCTCGAGACCCAGTACTTC. Its translation: CASSVLETQYF.

The V and J genes are TRBV21-1 and TRBJ2-1; the table gives TRBD2 as D, unverified against the DNA. TRBV21-1 is noted as a pseudogene. The length of the CDR3 is 19 residues. The CDR3 loop is CASSKPGTSGRGGSNEQFF. The CDR3 DNA follows: TGTGCCAGCAGCAAACCAGGGACTAGCGGGAGGGGAGGCTCCAATGAGCAGTTCTTC.

The chain joins TRBV7-2 to TRBJ2-2; the D call may be TRBD1 or TRBD2 (5 bases each). The germline CDR1 and CDR2 sequences are SGHTA and FQGNSA. V lost 0 bases, J lost 7 bases, and 12 bases lay in between. CDR3 length: 15 residues. For the CDR3, the DNA is TGTGCCAGCAGCTTAGCCCCGGGGACGGTCGGGGAGCTGTTTTTT. This encodes CASSLAPGTVGELFF.